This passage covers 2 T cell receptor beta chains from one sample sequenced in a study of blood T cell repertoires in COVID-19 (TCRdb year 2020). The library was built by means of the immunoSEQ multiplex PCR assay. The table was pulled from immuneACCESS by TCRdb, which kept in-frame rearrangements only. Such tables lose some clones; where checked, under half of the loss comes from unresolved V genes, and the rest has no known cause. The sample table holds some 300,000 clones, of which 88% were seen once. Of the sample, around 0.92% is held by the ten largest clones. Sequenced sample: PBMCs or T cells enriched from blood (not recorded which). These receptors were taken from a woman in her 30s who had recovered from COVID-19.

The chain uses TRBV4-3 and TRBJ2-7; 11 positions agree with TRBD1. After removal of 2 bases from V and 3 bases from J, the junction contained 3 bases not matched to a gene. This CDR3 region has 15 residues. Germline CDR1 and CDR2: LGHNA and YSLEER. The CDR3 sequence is CASSQTGTGGYEQYF. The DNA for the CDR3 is TGCGCCAGCAGCCAAACCGGGACAGGGGGCTACGAGCAGTACTTC.

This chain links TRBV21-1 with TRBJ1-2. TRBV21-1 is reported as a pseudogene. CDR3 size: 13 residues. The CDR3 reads CAFAGWGDYGYTF. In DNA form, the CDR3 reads TGTGCCTTTGCAGGGTGGGGGGACTATGGCTACACCTTC.